These 20 T cell receptor beta chains came from one sample sequenced in a study of blood T cells in healthy people across ages. Then a second PCR, running roughly 7 to 11 cycles, was carried out with a sample-barcoded 5' primer and a J-beta primer mix. TCRdb re-called the 5' RACE reads with MiXCR, one entry per CDR3 protein. This table has about 1.6 million distinct CDR3 sequences, about 31% appearing once. Input material: blood. Receptors were obtained from a woman in her thirties in good health.

With regard to this clonotype: Given a much more abundant clone one base away, this may be a read error. The chain carries TRBV10-3 and TRBJ2-7, with 9 bases that match TRBD2. Per the germline V gene, CDR1 is ENHRY and CDR2 is SYGVKD. The CDR3 consists of 16 residues. As DNA, the CDR3 is TGTGCCATCAGTGAGCCCCAGGCGAGCGGGAGGTACGGGCAGTACTTC. Encoded protein: CAISEPQASGRYGQYF.

V usage is TRBV5-1 and J usage is TRBJ1-2, with no clear D. Per germline, CDR1 SGHRS and CDR2 YFSETQ. The CDR3 loop spans 14 amino acids. The ends were cut back, 0 bases at V and 6 bases at J, with 12 bases in the middle. The CDR3 here is CASSLEQVNHGYTF. CDR3 DNA: TGCGCCAGCAGCTTGGAGCAGGTGAACCATGGCTACACCTTC.

A few counts support this clonotype. This sequence joins TRBV4-1 and TRBJ2-7; D unclear. Per germline, CDR1 MGHRA and CDR2 YSYEKL. The ends were cut back, 4 bases at V and 0 bases at J, with 13 bases in the middle. The CDR3 consists of 15 residues. In DNA, the CDR3 is TGCGCCAGCAGCCCCCTCTTGGGCGGCTCCTACGAGCAGTACTTC. As protein: CASSPLLGGSYEQYF.

This clonotype appeared a few times. The V call is TRBV20-1, the J call TRBJ2-7; weak D call: TRBD1 (6 bases). V lost 6 bases and J lost 3, with 18 bases in between. CDR1 DFQATT and CDR2 SNEGSKA come from the germline V gene (reference sequence). CDR3 size: 14 residues. The CDR3 region is CSAKLSRGIYEQYF. In DNA, the CDR3 is TGCAGTGCCAAGTTGTCCAGGGGTATCTACGAGCAGTACTTC.

This clonotype occurred once. The rearrangement links TRBV4-1 to TRBJ1-2; unclear D gene. The V end was cut by 0 bases, the J end by 4 bases, with 9 bases between. CDR3 length: 14 amino acids. Germline V CDR1 and CDR2: MGHRA, YSYEKL. CDR3 sequence (DNA): TGCGCCAGCAGCCAAGAAGGAGGGTTCTATGGCTACACCTTC. Translated, it gives CASSQEGGFYGYTF.

The chain links TRBV30 to TRBJ2-2, with 8 positions matching TRBD2. The CDR3 covers 16 residues. CDR1 is GTSNPN, CDR2 SVGIG, per germline (reference sequence). V dropped 1 base and J dropped 4; count of bases not matched to a gene: 8. CDR3 in amino acids: CAWSEGREAGTGELFF. The CDR3 DNA is TGTGCCTGGAGTGAAGGGCGGGAGGCGGGCACCGGGGAGCTGTTTTTT.

V usage is TRBV5-1 and J usage is TRBJ2-4; 8 nucleotides match TRBD1. The J call may be faulty, since TRBJ2-7 better matches the DNA end. This CDR3 is built from 15 residues. Germline CDR1 reads SGHRS; CDR2 reads YFSETQ. The CDR3 sequence: CASSFTTGGLYEQYF. The CDR3 DNA sequence: TGCGCCAGCAGCTTTACCACAGGGGGTCTCTACGAGCAGTACTTC.

The rearrangement joins TRBV5-1 to TRBJ2-5, with 8 bases fitting TRBD1. The germline V gene encodes CDR1 SGHRS and CDR2 YFSETQ. The CDR3 totals 16 residues. V shed 4 bases and J 1 base; nucleotides not matched to a gene: 9. In nucleotides, the CDR3 is TGCGCCAGCAGCCCGGCCAGGGGGCCCGGCCAAGAGACCCAGTACTTC. Encoded protein: CASSPARGPGQETQYF.

This clonotype was detected only a few times. V is TRBV9 and J is TRBJ1-5; 10 bases match TRBD1. The CDR3 loop spans 21 amino acids. The V segment lost 0 bases and the J segment 3 bases; nucleotides outside the gene matches: 18. CDR1 is SGDLS and CDR2 is YYNGEE in the germline V gene. The CDR3 protein is CASSVVIALVDRGYNNQPQHF. Here the CDR3 DNA reads TGTGCCAGCAGCGTAGTAATCGCTCTAGTGGACAGGGGGTATAACAATCAGCCCCAGCATTTT.

This clonotype was seen once. The chain links TRBV9 to TRBJ1-1; D is unresolved. Germline assignment: CDR1 SGDLS and CDR2 YYNGEE. V lost 2 bases, J lost 2 bases, and 7 bases lay in between. The CDR3 consists of 13 residues. The CDR3 region has the DNA TGTGCCAGCAGCGTCGCGATTAACACTGAAGCTTTCTTT. It codes for CASSVAINTEAFF. The full variable domain, completed using reference TRBV9 and TRBJ1-1, is DSGVTQTPKHLITATGQRVTLRCSPRSGDLSVYWYQQSLDQGLQFLIQYYNGEERAKGNILERFSAQQFPDLHSELNLSSLELGDSALYFCASSVAINTEAFFGQGTRLTVV.

J is TRBJ2-1 and V is TRBV12-3 or TRBV12-4, with 11 bases matching TRBD2. The V and J ends lost 7 bases and 4 bases, in that order; junction bases with no gene match: 12. CDR3 size: 17 residues. The CDR3 region has the DNA TGTGCCAGCACCAGAGACTCCGGGACTAGCGGATACAATGAGCAGTTCTTC. The encoded protein is CASTRDSGTSGYNEQFF.

The chain uses TRBV21-1 and TRBJ1-1; the table's D call TRBD1 went unverified against the DNA. TRBV21-1 is recorded as a pseudogene. The CDR3 contains 15 residues. The CDR3 bases are TGTACCAGCAGCGCCCAGGGAAAAGAGGACACTGAAGCTTTCTTT. It is translated as CTSSAQGKEDTEAFF.

The CDR3 sequence is CASSGTARRGEQYF. CDR3 DNA sequence: TGCGCCAGCAGTGGCACGGCGAGGAGGGGCGAGCAGTACTTC. The chain couples TRBV10-1 to TRBJ2-7; a possible D gene is TRBD2 (6 bases). The V end lost 4 bases, the J end lost 6 bases, and 16 bases lay between the germline ends. This CDR3 contains 14 residues. Germline CDR1 and CDR2: WNHNN and SYGVQD (reference sequence).

The chain combines TRBV5-1 with TRBJ2-5; weak D call: TRBD2 (5 bases). Trimming left V 2 bases short and J 3 bases short, with 11 bases between. The CDR3 is 14 amino acids. The V gene's germline CDR1 is SGHRS and CDR2 YFSETQ. CDR3 DNA sequence: TGCGCCAGCAGCTTCGGACTCAGAGAAGAGACCCAGTACTTC. Its protein product is CASSFGLREETQYF.

This clonotype has more than one count but fewer than ten. The V gene is TRBV10-3, the J gene TRBJ2-1, with 7 bases fitting TRBD2. Germline assignment: CDR1 ENHRY and CDR2 SYGVKD. J lost 0 bases, V lost 6 bases, and 8 bases had no gene match. The CDR3 has 16 amino acids. The CDR3 DNA reads TGTGCCATCAGGCAAGACGGGACTAACTCCTACAATGAGCAGTTCTTC. It specifies CAIRQDGTNSYNEQFF.

This clonotype turned up a few times. V and J are TRBV27 and TRBJ2-1; 16 bases are a match to TRBD2. The V gene's germline CDR1 is MNHEY and CDR2 SMNVEV (reference sequence). V shed 7 bases and J 8 bases; nucleotides not matched to a gene: 8. The CDR3 consists of 16 residues. In DNA form, the CDR3 reads TGTGCCAGCACTGTGGTGGGACTAGCGGGAGGGGATGAGCAGTTCTTC. It yields the protein CASTVVGLAGGDEQFF.

The V gene is TRBV28, the J gene TRBJ1-1; D not resolved. V lost 2 bases and J 0 bases, leaving 7 bases between the germline ends. This CDR3 has 14 amino acids. Germline V gene sequence: CDR1 MDHEN, CDR2 SYDVKM. In DNA, the CDR3 is TGTGCCAGCAGTTTACCGGTCCTGAACACTGAAGCTTTCTTT. This encodes CASSLPVLNTEAFF.

V is TRBV4-1 and J is TRBJ2-7, with TRBD1 matching over 9 bases. Germline-derived CDR1 and CDR2 are MGHRA and YSYEKL. The CDR3 covers 14 residues. Unmatched junction bases numbered 8, after V lost 4 bases and J lost 7 bases. The CDR3 protein is CASSPLQGAREQYF. DNA for the CDR3: TGCGCCAGCAGCCCACTACAGGGGGCGCGGGAGCAGTACTTC.

This clonotype was counted only a few times. The chain carries TRBV10-3 and TRBJ2-7; 7 nucleotides match TRBD2. CDR1 is ENHRY and CDR2 is SYGVKD in the germline V gene. This CDR3 comprises 14 residues. V lost 10 bases and J lost 4; bases outside the gene matches: 13. Here the CDR3 reads CASGVGGSSYEQYF. Written as DNA, the CDR3 is TGTGCCAGTGGGGTGGGGGGGAGCTCGTACGAGCAGTACTTC.

This clonotype turned up a few times. The V gene is TRBV4-1, the J gene TRBJ1-1, with D unresolved. Trimming removed 0 bases from V and 0 bases from J, with 11 bases in between. Looked up from germline, CDR1 is MGHRA and CDR2 is YSYEKL. The CDR3 has 16 amino acids. The CDR3 nucleotides read TGCGCCAGCAGCCAAGAGAAGGAGGGAATGAACACTGAAGCTTTCTTT. Translation gives CASSQEKEGMNTEAFF.